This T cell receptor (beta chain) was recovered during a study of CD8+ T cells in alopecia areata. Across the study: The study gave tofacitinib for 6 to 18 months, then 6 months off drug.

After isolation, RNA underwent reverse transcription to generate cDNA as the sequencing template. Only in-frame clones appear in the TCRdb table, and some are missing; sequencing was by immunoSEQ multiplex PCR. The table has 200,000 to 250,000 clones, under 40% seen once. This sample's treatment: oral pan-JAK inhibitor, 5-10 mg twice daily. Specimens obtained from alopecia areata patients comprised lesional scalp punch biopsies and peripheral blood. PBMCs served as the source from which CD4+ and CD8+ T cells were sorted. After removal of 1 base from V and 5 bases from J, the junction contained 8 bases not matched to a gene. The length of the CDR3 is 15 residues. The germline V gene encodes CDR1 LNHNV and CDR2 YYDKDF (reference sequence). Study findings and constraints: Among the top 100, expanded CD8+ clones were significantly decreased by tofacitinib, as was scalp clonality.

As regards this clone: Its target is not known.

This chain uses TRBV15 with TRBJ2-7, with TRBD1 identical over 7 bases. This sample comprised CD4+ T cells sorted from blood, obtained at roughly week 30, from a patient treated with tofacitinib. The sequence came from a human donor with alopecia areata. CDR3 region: CATSRGQDRRDEQYF. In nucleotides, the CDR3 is TGTGCCACCAGCAGAGGACAGGACAGGCGCGACGAGCAGTACTTC.